A selection of T cell receptor beta chains follows, all from one sample in a study of sequential checkpoint blockade in melanoma. Some clones are missing from TCRdb's copy, which holds only in-frame ones; the method was immunoSEQ multiplex PCR. The sample gives under 6,000 clones, 22% of which show up once; about 10% is in the top ten. The sample here was tumor tissue (inferred from file names), taken from a patient given nivolumab and ipilimumab in sequence. Every receptor here comes from a human donor with melanoma. Each CDR3 is given with its conserved first and last residue. Fields, in order: D gene, J gene, V gene, clone size, CDR3 length, CDR3 protein, CDR3 DNA. The D gene is left open where the match is weak. The size entry is marked missing in some rows and otherwise reads once, few, many or a size class.

NA TRBJ2-7 TRBV11-3 many 16 CASSLDLFGGRGEQYF TGTGCCAGCAGCTTAGATCTGTTTGGAGGCCGTGGGGAGCAGTACTTC
TRBD1 TRBJ1-1 TRBV7-2 many 13 CASSLGQGPEAFF TGTGCCAGCAGCCTCGGACAGGGCCCTGAAGCTTTCTTT
TRBD1 TRBJ1-5 TRBV10-3 few 15 CAISETGARNQPQHF TGTGCCATCAGTGAGACAGGGGCCCGCAATCAGCCCCAGCATTTT
TRBD1 TRBJ1-5 TRBV19 few 14 CASRKDRVSQPQHF TGTGCCAGCAGAAAGGACAGGGTCAGCCAGCCCCAGCATTTT
TRBD2 TRBJ2-5 TRBV6-8 NA 15 CASNTGGAVGETQYF TGTGCCAGCAACACGGGGGGGGCAGTGGGAGAGACCCAGTACTTC
TRBD2 TRBJ2-5 TRBV11-3 few 15 CASSRTSDFLETQYF TGTGCCAGCAGCCGGACTAGTGACTTTCTAGAGACCCAGTACTTC
TRBD1 TRBJ2-5 TRBV28 few 15 CASSLPRGPQETQYF TGTGCCAGCAGTTTACCTAGGGGGCCCCAAGAGACCCAGTACTTC
NA TRBJ2-2 TRBV18 NA 15 CASSQDSRSTGELFF TGTGCCAGCTCACAAGACAGCCGCTCCACCGGGGAGCTGTTTTTT
NA TRBJ1-4 TRBV19 NA 15 CASSPPGSVFEKLFF TGTGCCAGTAGTCCCCCGGGGAGCGTCTTTGAAAAACTGTTTTTT
NA TRBJ2-2 TRBV11-3 few 14 CASSWDQNTGELFF TGTGCCAGCAGCTGGGACCAAAACACCGGGGAGCTGTTTTTT
TRBD1 TRBJ2-7 TRBV6-8 large 15 CASRTGTAVSYEQYF TGTGCCAGCAGGACCGGGACAGCGGTCTCCTACGAGCAGTACTTC
NA TRBJ2-1 TRBV9 medium-sized 19 CASSAPNRESRISPNEQFF TGTGCCAGCAGCGCACCGAACAGGGAATCGAGGATCTCACCAAATGAGCAGTTCTTC
TRBD2 TRBJ2-2 TRBV18 NA 17 CASSPTGGFVGTGELFF TGTGCCAGCTCACCAACGGGGGGTTTCGTAGGCACCGGGGAGCTGTTTTTT
NA TRBJ1-5 TRBV30 few 13 CAWSFRNDQPQHF TGTGCCTGGAGTTTCAGAAATGATCAGCCCCAGCATTTT
TRBD1 TRBJ2-3 TRBV28 few 15 CASSTGDRNTDTQYF TGTGCCAGCAGTACGGGGGACAGGAACACAGATACGCAGTATTTT
TRBD2 TRBJ2-7 TRBV29-1 NA 14 CSVATSGPTYEQYF TGCAGCGTCGCCACTAGCGGTCCCACCTACGAGCAGTACTTC
TRBD1 TRBJ1-5 TRBV28 NA 18 CASSPLGWGQGTWQPQHF TGTGCCAGCAGCCCCCTGGGGTGGGGACAGGGTACTTGGCAGCCCCAGCATTTT
TRBD1 TRBJ1-2 TRBV6-8 NA 14 CASSRGTGLYGYTF TGTGCCAGCAGCCGAGGGACAGGCCTCTATGGCTACACCTTC
TRBD2 TRBJ2-5 TRBV18 NA 16 CASSPRASGNQETQYF TGTGCCAGCTCACCACGCGCCAGCGGGAATCAAGAGACCCAGTACTTC
TRBD1 TRBJ2-4 TRBV28 many 16 CASSSLAQGAKNIQYF TGTGCCAGCAGCTCCCTCGCACAGGGGGCCAAAAACATTCAGTACTTC
TRBD2 TRBJ2-1 TRBV10-3 NA 13 CAIQAGATNEQFF TGTGCCATCCAAGCGGGGGCCACCAATGAGCAGTTCTTC
NA TRBJ1-6 TRBV6-8 NA 12 CASHGGGAPLHF TGTGCCAGCCATGGTGGAGGCGCACCCCTCCACTTT
NA TRBJ2-3 TRBV5-1 few 16 CASSFVQGTSTDTQYF TGCGCCAGCAGCTTCGTTCAAGGCACTAGCACAGATACGCAGTATTTT
NA TRBJ2-5 TRBV6-8 few 17 CASSSYPPGLREMTQYF TGTGCCAGCAGCTCATACCCGCCGGGACTGCGTGAGATGACCCAGTACTTC
NA TRBJ1-6 TRBV28 NA 18 CASSFPQSGSTYNSPLHF TGTGCCAGCAGTTTTCCCCAGTCGGGGAGCACCTATAATTCACCCCTCCACTTT
TRBD1 TRBJ2-7 TRBV11-3 NA 16 CASSFPRGQGLGEQYF TGTGCCAGCAGCTTCCCCCGGGGACAGGGATTAGGCGAGCAGTACTTC
TRBD2 TRBJ2-3 TRBV6-8 few 14 CASRLAGVGDTQYF TGTGCCAGCAGGCTAGCGGGAGTAGGGGATACGCAGTATTTT
TRBD1 TRBJ2-1 TRBV9 few 16 CASSYAQTGTGGEQFF TGTGCCAGCAGCTACGCACAGACCGGGACAGGGGGCGAGCAGTTCTTC
TRBD1 TRBJ1-3 TRBV29-1 few 13 CSVGQGSGNTIYF TGCAGCGTCGGACAGGGCTCTGGAAACACCATATATTTT
TRBD1 TRBJ2-4 TRBV6-8 medium-sized 18 CASSINPGDRDHKNIQYF TGTGCCAGCAGCATCAACCCCGGTGACAGGGATCACAAAAACATTCAGTACTTC
NA TRBJ2-1 TRBV6-8 few 13 CASSPAGYNEQFF TGTGCCAGCAGCCCCGCGGGATACAATGAGCAGTTCTTC
NA TRBJ2-2 TRBV28 NA 15 CASSLGQTNTGELFF TGTGCCAGCAGTTTAGGGCAGACGAACACCGGGGAGCTGTTTTTT
NA TRBJ2-1 TRBV10-2 NA 14 CASGRKSSYNEQFF TGCGCCAGCGGCAGAAAGAGCTCCTACAATGAGCAGTTCTTC
NA TRBJ2-7 TRBV9 NA 14 CASSPPSGAYEQYF TGTGCCAGCAGCCCCCCCTCCGGGGCCTACGAGCAGTACTTC
NA TRBJ2-3 TRBV6-8 few 15 CASMGSGFGTDTQYF TGTGCCAGCATGGGGAGCGGGTTTGGTACAGATACGCAGTATTTT
NA TRBJ1-6 TRBV14 NA 16 CASSQGSQVSLKPLHF TGTGCCAGCAGCCAAGGGTCACAGGTTAGTTTGAAACCCCTCCACTTT
TRBD1 TRBJ2-7 TRBV28 NA 14 CASSFFQGDNEQYF TGTGCCAGCAGTTTTTTCCAGGGGGATAACGAGCAGTACTTC
TRBD2 TRBJ2-4 TRBV11-3 NA 17 CASSLVSGGHYKNIQYF TGTGCCAGCAGCTTAGTTAGCGGGGGGCACTACAAAAACATTCAGTACTTC
TRBD2 TRBJ2-1 TRBV9 few 16 CASSRDVLAGEDEQFF TGTGCCAGCAGCCGCGACGTCCTAGCGGGAGAAGATGAGCAGTTCTTC
NA TRBJ2-3 TRBV9 many 15 CASSPRPPEMDTQYF TGTGCCAGCAGCCCCCGGCCCCCGGAAATGGATACGCAGTATTTT
NA TRBJ1-2 TRBV28 NA 15 CASSSLGRSNYGYTF TGTGCCAGCAGTTCCCTTGGGAGATCTAACTATGGCTACACCTTC
NA TRBJ1-3 TRBV19 NA 13 CASTPQLGNTIYF TGTGCCAGTACCCCACAGCTTGGAAACACCATATATTTT
NA TRBJ1-1 TRBV19 NA 12 CASIQGGPEAFF TGTGCCAGTATACAGGGCGGCCCTGAAGCTTTCTTT
NA TRBJ2-5 TRBV25-1 few 13 CASLGTLQETQYF TGTGCCAGCCTCGGGACACTCCAAGAGACCCAGTACTTC
NA TRBJ2-7 TRBV11-3 medium-sized 15 CASSGGHQGAYEQYF TGTGCCAGCAGCGGGGGACACCAAGGGGCCTACGAGCAGTACTTC
TRBD2 TRBJ2-1 TRBV4-1 NA 14 CASRRRLAYNEQFF TGCGCCAGCAGGCGGAGACTAGCATACAATGAGCAGTTCTTC
TRBD2 TRBJ2-7 TRBV6-8 NA 15 CASSYPSGSSYEQYF TGTGCCAGCAGTTACCCCAGCGGGAGCTCCTACGAGCAGTACTTC
NA TRBJ1-2 TRBV30 few 14 CAWSEVAGYYGYTF TGTGCCTGGAGTGAGGTGGCAGGATATTATGGCTACACCTTC
NA TRBJ1-1 TRBV19 NA 13 CASSRGQGGEAFF TGTGCCAGTAGTAGGGGGCAAGGGGGTGAAGCTTTCTTT